What follows is one T cell receptor beta chain and its context. This record comes from a study of CD8 T cells in ankylosing spondylitis. TCRdb re-called the 5' RACE reads through MiXCR, storing one row per CDR3 protein. The sample has under 300,000 distinct CDR3 sequences; around 10% are singletons. From germline, CDR1 is MGHRA and CDR2 YSYEKL. Germline trimming cut 6 bases from V and 3 bases from J; bases unmatched to any gene: 4. The CDR3 is made up of 14 amino acids. This sequence originates from a male donor with ankylosing spondylitis or in good health (not recorded which). This chain joins TRBV4-1 and TRBJ1-1; 10 nucleotides line up with TRBD1. The material sequenced was blood, either unsorted or a sorted T cell fraction (not recorded which). CDR3: CASSSGTGDTEAFF. The CDR3 nucleotides read TGCGCCAGCAGTTCCGGGACAGGGGACACTGAAGCTTTCTTT.